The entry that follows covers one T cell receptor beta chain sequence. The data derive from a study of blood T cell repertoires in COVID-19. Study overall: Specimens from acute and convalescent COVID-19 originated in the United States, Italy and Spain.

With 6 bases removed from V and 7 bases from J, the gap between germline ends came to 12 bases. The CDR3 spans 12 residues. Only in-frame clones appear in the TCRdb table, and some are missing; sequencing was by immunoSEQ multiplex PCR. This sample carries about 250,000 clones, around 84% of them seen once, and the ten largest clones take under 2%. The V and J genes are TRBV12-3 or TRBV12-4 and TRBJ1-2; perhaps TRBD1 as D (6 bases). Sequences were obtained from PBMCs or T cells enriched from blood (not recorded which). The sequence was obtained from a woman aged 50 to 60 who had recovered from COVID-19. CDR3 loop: CASSTGFAGYTF. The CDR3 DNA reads TGTGCCAGCAGCACAGGGTTTGCTGGCTACACCTTC.